The 25 T cell receptor beta chains in this list originate from one sample, sequenced in a study of CD8+ T cells in alopecia areata. Stated treatment: oral pan-JAK inhibitor, 5-10 mg twice daily. After isolation, RNA underwent reverse transcription to generate cDNA as the sequencing template. The method was immunoSEQ multiplex PCR; TCRdb's version includes in-frame clones alone and lacks a portion of them. The sample shows 250,000 to 300,000 clones, roughly 60% of them seen only once. Specimen: CD4+ T cells sorted from blood, collected at week 24, from a patient treated with tofacitinib. These receptor sequences come from a human donor with alopecia areata.

This chain uses TRBV25-1 with TRBJ2-1, with a possible D match to TRBD2 (5 bases). The CDR3 is 14 residues long. Trimming shortened V by 3 bases and J by 3 bases, and 9 bases separated the two germline ends. Germline CDR1 reads MGHDK; CDR2 reads SYGVNS. In DNA, the CDR3 is TGTGCCAGCAGTGAGCCGGGGTTCTACAATGAGCAGTTCTTC. Its translation is CASSEPGFYNEQFF.

Comment on this clone: At one end the junction does not follow the germline gene, possibly because of a read error. The chain is built from TRBV7-2 and TRBJ2-7; 7 bases are shared with TRBD1. CDR3 size: 12 residues. Germline-derived CDR1 and CDR2 are SGHTA and FQGNSA. The CDR3 is CASSFGQDKVSF. In DNA, the CDR3 is TGTGCCAGCAGCTTTGGACAGGATAAGGTTAGCTTC. Supplemented by reference TRBV7-2 and TRBJ2-7, the full variable domain reads GAGVSQSPSNKVTEKGKDVELRCDPISGHTALYWYRQSLGQGLEFLIYFQGNSAPDKSGLPSDRFSAERTGGSVSTLTIQRTQQEDSAVYLCASSFGQDKVSFGPGTRLTVT.

In its sample, this clone was seen a few times. The J gene is TRBJ1-3, the V gene TRBV30; no definite D call. This CDR3 has 13 residues. Trimming removed 1 base at V and 0 bases at J, with 4 bases between. Per germline, CDR1 GTSNPN and CDR2 SVGIG (reference sequence). CDR3 DNA sequence: TGTGCCTGGAGTGGGTTCTCTGGAAACACCATATATTTT. Translating it yields CAWSGFSGNTIYF.

The V and J genes are TRBV7-2 and TRBJ2-3, with a weak D call TRBD1 (6 bases). CDR1 and CDR2 (germline): SGHTA, FQGNSA. The CDR3 loop spans 16 amino acids. V dropped 3 bases and J dropped 0 bases, with 13 bases sitting between them. Here the CDR3 DNA reads TGTGCCAGCAGCTTCCAAGACAGGCTAAGCACAGATACGCAGTATTTT. Protein: CASSFQDRLSTDTQYF.

V usage is TRBV7-9 and J usage is TRBJ2-1; D might be TRBD1 (5 bases). Trimming took off 5 bases at V and 0 bases at J, with 17 bases between the two ends. Germline CDR1 is SEHNR and CDR2 is FQNEAQ (reference sequence). The CDR3 is made up of 17 amino acids. CDR3 sequence reads: CASSPQGAGSSYNEQFF. In DNA, the CDR3 is TGTGCCAGCAGCCCTCAAGGGGCCGGAAGCTCCTACAATGAGCAGTTCTTC.

The J gene is TRBJ2-3, the V gene TRBV19, with D tentatively TRBD1 (5 bases). V shed 4 bases and J shed 6 bases, with 8 bases lying between them. The CDR3 loop spans 12 amino acids. Germline V gene data show CDR1 as LNHDA and CDR2 as SQIVND (reference sequence). The CDR3 reads CASSRSGDTQYF. The CDR3 coding sequence is TGTGCCAGTAGTAGATCAGGGGATACGCAGTATTTT.

The V and J genes are TRBV29-1 and TRBJ2-5, with D unresolved. Per the germline V gene, CDR1 is SQVTM and CDR2 is ANQGSEA. The CDR3 extends over 12 amino acids. V was trimmed by 6 bases and J by 0 bases, leaving 8 bases between them. CDR3 protein: CSVRSYQETQYF. CDR3 nucleotide sequence: TGCAGCGTCCGTTCGTACCAAGAGACCCAGTACTTC.

This clone has only a few counts. J is TRBJ2-5 and V is TRBV4-1, with TRBD1 matching 8 bases. From germline, CDR1 is MGHRA and CDR2 YSYEKL. The CDR3 runs to 15 residues. The trim removed 3 bases at V and 4 bases at J, leaving 7 bases unmatched. The chain's CDR3 is CASSQADRVGETQYF. The CDR3 DNA is TGCGCCAGCAGCCAGGCGGACAGGGTGGGAGAGACCCAGTACTTC.

This clone was observed a handful of times. This sequence joins TRBV29-1 and TRBJ2-3; 9 nucleotides match TRBD2. With 8 bases clipped from V and 3 bases from J, the junction kept 9 bases outside the gene matches. The CDR3 spans 14 residues. Looked up from germline, CDR1 is SQVTM and CDR2 is ANQGSEA. For the CDR3, the DNA is TGCAGCTGTAGGGCTAGCGGGATTACAGATACGCAGTATTTT. As protein: CSCRASGITDTQYF.

This chain uses TRBV2 with TRBJ2-1; 11 nucleotides line up with TRBD1. Germline-derived CDR1 and CDR2 are SNHLY and FYNNEI. J lost 2 bases, V lost 2 bases, and 2 bases had no gene match. This CDR3 is 16 amino acids long. The CDR3 DNA reads as TGTGCCAGCAGTGAAAGGGGACAGGGGGCCTACAATGAGCAGTTCTTC. Its protein is CASSERGQGAYNEQFF.

The chain recombines TRBV7-9 with TRBJ2-1; 7 bases are shared with TRBD1. This CDR3 spans 14 amino acids. After removal of 7 bases from V and 6 bases from J, the junction contained 9 bases not matched to a gene. Germline V CDR1 and CDR2: SEHNR, FQNEAQ (reference sequence). CDR3 region: CASTEGGASNEQFF. The CDR3 nucleotides are TGTGCCAGCACCGAAGGGGGCGCGAGCAATGAGCAGTTCTTC.

This clone was observed once. The chain is built from TRBV5-1 and TRBJ2-3, with 12 bases identical to TRBD2. In germline, CDR1 is SGHRS, CDR2 YFSETQ. The CDR3 totals 17 residues. J gave up 2 bases and V 3 bases, and 7 bases lay outside the gene matches. CDR3: CASSSLLAGGLTDTQYF. The CDR3 DNA reads TGCGCCAGCAGCTCGTTACTAGCGGGGGGACTCACAGATACGCAGTATTTT. Variable domain in full (rest from reference TRBV5-1 and TRBJ2-3): KAGVTQTPRYLIKTRGQQVTLSCSPISGHRSVSWYQQTPGQGLQFLFEYFSETQRNKGNFPGRFSGRQFSNSRSEMNVSTLELGDSALYLCASSSLLAGGLTDTQYFGPGTRLTVL.

The table lists this clone with a few counts. V gene TRBV5-5 combines with J gene TRBJ2-2; D is unclear. CDR3 length: 16 residues. Trimming removed 0 bases at V and 6 bases at J, with 15 bases between. Germline V gives CDR1 SGHKS, CDR2 YYEKEE (reference sequence). CDR3 DNA sequence: TGTGCCAGCAGCTTGGAAGAGTCCCCAGTTGCCGGGGAGCTGTTTTTT. Residues: CASSLEESPVAGELFF.

V and J are TRBV5-4 and TRBJ2-7; D might be TRBD1 (5 bases). V was clipped by 0 bases and J by 2 bases, with 9 bases between them. The CDR3 loop spans 14 amino acids. Germline loops: CDR1 SGHNT, CDR2 YYREEE (reference sequence). DNA for the CDR3: TGTGCCAGCAGCTTGGGACAGATGGCCTACGAGCAGTACTTC. Amino acid sequence: CASSLGQMAYEQYF.

The chain links TRBV29-1 to TRBJ2-7; TRBD1 matches at 8 bases. The CDR3 is made up of 13 amino acids. V lost 6 bases to trimming and J lost 7 bases; unmatched junction nucleotides: 11. Germline V gene data show CDR1 as SQVTM and CDR2 as ANQGSEA. CDR3 DNA sequence: TGCAGCGTCACCCAAGCGACAGGGGCAGAGCAGTACTTC. This encodes CSVTQATGAEQYF.

J is TRBJ2-4 and V is TRBV27, with D possibly matching TRBD2 (6 bases). The length of the CDR3 is 12 residues. V lost 3 bases to trimming and J lost 10 bases, with 10 bases between them. CDR1 is MNHEY and CDR2 is SMNVEV in the germline V gene (reference sequence). For the CDR3, the DNA is TGTGCCAGCAGTTTTGGAGGGCGGATTCAGTACTTC. Translation: CASSFGGRIQYF.

This clone was seen a handful of times. The rearrangement uses TRBV28 and TRBJ2-7; D is possibly TRBD1 (6 bases). V was trimmed by 5 bases and J by 0 bases, leaving 14 bases between them. CDR1 is MDHEN, CDR2 SYDVKM, per germline. This CDR3 is 15 amino acids long. CDR3 in amino acids: CASSPSTGPSYEQYF. The CDR3 bases are TGTGCCAGCAGTCCCTCCACAGGGCCCTCCTACGAGCAGTACTTC.

The chain uses TRBV30 and TRBJ2-7, with a weak D call TRBD2 (5 bases). Trimming left V 6 bases short and J 5 bases short, with 11 bases between. Germline assignment: CDR1 GTSNPN and CDR2 SVGIG (reference sequence). CDR3 size: 11 residues. The CDR3 DNA reads as TGTGCCTGCGTTCAGAGGGACGAGCAGTACTTC. This sequence encodes CACVQRDEQYF. The whole variable domain, filled in from reference TRBV30 and TRBJ2-7, reads SQTIHQWPATLVQPVGSPLSLECTVEGTSNPNLYWYRQAAGRGLQLLFYSVGIGQISSEVPQNLSASRPQDRQFILSSKKLLLSDSGFYLCACVQRDEQYFGPGTRLTVT.

This clone was recorded a few times. V and J are TRBV28 and TRBJ2-3; D remains unclear. CDR3 length: 14 amino acids. Per germline, CDR1 MDHEN and CDR2 SYDVKM. V lost 4 bases, J lost 5 bases, and 13 bases lay in between. CDR3 loop: CASSSNRPLDTQYF. The CDR3 nucleotides are TGTGCCAGCAGTTCGAATCGACCTCTAGATACGCAGTATTTT.

The chain joins TRBV7-2 to TRBJ2-1; 13 bases fit TRBD2. The V gene's germline CDR1 is SGHTA and CDR2 FQGNSA. CDR3 length equals 16 residues. V was pared by 5 bases and J by 9 bases, with 10 bases of the junction left unmatched. CDR3 protein: CASSPRTSGGGSEQFF. CDR3 nucleotides: TGTGCCAGCAGCCCCCGGACTAGCGGGGGAGGGAGTGAGCAGTTCTTC.

This clone was recorded a few times. V usage is TRBV10-3 and J usage is TRBJ2-3; 10 positions agree with TRBD2. The V gene end was trimmed by 7 bases and the J gene end by 3 bases; junction bases not matched to a gene: 4. The CDR3 is 14 amino acids. The germline gives CDR1 ENHRY, CDR2 SYGVKD. CDR3 residues: CAITRAGGTDTQYF. The CDR3 DNA is TGTGCCATCACGCGAGCGGGGGGGACAGATACGCAGTATTTT.

The rearrangement uses TRBV7-2 and TRBJ1-1, with D uncertain. From germline, CDR1 is SGHTA and CDR2 FQGNSA. Trimming stripped 5 bases from V and 1 base from J, with 11 bases between. The CDR3 covers 14 residues. CDR3 in DNA: TGTGCCAGCAGCAGCCGGACCCGGAACACTGAAGCTTTCTTT. It specifies CASSSRTRNTEAFF. Based on the CDR3 plus reference TRBV7-2 and TRBJ1-1, the full variable domain is GAGVSQSPSNKVTEKGKDVELRCDPISGHTALYWYRQSLGQGLEFLIYFQGNSAPDKSGLPSDRFSAERTGGSVSTLTIQRTQQEDSAVYLCASSSRTRNTEAFFGQGTRLTVV.

The table lists this clone with a few counts. The chain links TRBV7-9 to TRBJ2-5; D is tentatively TRBD1 or TRBD2 (6 bases each). V shed 1 base and J shed 5 bases, with 14 bases lying between them. Looked up from germline, CDR1 is SEHNR and CDR2 is FQNEAQ (reference sequence). The CDR3 length is 15 residues. CDR3 amino acids: CASSLVAGGSETQYF. The CDR3, as DNA: TGTGCCAGCAGCTTAGTAGCCGGGGGCTCGGAGACCCAGTACTTC.

Only a few counts were recorded for this clone. The gene calls are TRBV29-1 and TRBJ2-7, with D perhaps being TRBD1 or TRBD2 (5 bases each). V was shortened by 4 bases and J by 4 bases, with 11 bases between the two germline ends. Germline lookup yields CDR1 SQVTM and CDR2 ANQGSEA. This CDR3 contains 12 residues. The CDR3 loop reads CSVVEGMYEQYF. The CDR3 DNA sequence: TGCAGCGTTGTTGAGGGGATGTACGAGCAGTACTTC.

The chain is built from TRBV15 and TRBJ2-7, with D possibly TRBD1 on 5 matching bases. Deletions cut 0 bases from V and 2 bases from J, with 11 bases between. CDR3 length: 15 residues. Germline lookup yields CDR1 LNHNV and CDR2 YYDKDF (reference sequence). CDR3 sequence: CATSRDDRDTYEQYF. As DNA, the CDR3 is TGTGCCACCAGCAGAGATGACAGAGACACCTACGAGCAGTACTTC.